The clone carrying this TCR beta chain was seen repeatedly, ten times or more. The antigen is undetermined. The CDR3 consists of 16 residues. Germline V gene lookup returns CDR1 SGHVS and CDR2 FQNEAQ. The V segment lost 3 bases and the J segment 4 bases; nucleotides outside the gene matches: 11. This entry is derived from a study of T cell repertoires in cytomegalovirus infection. Study overall: Signatures in public TCR beta sequences pointed to both CMV infection and matching HLA type.

Findings and limits, study-wide: The ex vivo response was dominated by HLA-C-restricted CMV-specific TCR beta clonotypes. CMV carriers with the relevant HLA were identified by cumulative public TCR beta family frequency.

TCRdb processed the reads anew with MiXCR; each CDR3 protein has one entry. The sample shows approximately 320,000 distinct CDR3 sequences, 9% to 9.5% of them seen only once. The sequencing input was PBMCs. The chain couples TRBV7-8 to TRBJ2-7, with 8 bases that match TRBD1. This clonotype originated in a human donor in good health (CMV status not recorded). Some clones in this sample may be carry-over from other donors' samples. CDR3 sequence (DNA): TGTGCCAGCAGCTTTACCACACAGGGGGGATCGTACGAGCAGTACTTC. Amino acid sequence: CASSFTTQGGSYEQYF.